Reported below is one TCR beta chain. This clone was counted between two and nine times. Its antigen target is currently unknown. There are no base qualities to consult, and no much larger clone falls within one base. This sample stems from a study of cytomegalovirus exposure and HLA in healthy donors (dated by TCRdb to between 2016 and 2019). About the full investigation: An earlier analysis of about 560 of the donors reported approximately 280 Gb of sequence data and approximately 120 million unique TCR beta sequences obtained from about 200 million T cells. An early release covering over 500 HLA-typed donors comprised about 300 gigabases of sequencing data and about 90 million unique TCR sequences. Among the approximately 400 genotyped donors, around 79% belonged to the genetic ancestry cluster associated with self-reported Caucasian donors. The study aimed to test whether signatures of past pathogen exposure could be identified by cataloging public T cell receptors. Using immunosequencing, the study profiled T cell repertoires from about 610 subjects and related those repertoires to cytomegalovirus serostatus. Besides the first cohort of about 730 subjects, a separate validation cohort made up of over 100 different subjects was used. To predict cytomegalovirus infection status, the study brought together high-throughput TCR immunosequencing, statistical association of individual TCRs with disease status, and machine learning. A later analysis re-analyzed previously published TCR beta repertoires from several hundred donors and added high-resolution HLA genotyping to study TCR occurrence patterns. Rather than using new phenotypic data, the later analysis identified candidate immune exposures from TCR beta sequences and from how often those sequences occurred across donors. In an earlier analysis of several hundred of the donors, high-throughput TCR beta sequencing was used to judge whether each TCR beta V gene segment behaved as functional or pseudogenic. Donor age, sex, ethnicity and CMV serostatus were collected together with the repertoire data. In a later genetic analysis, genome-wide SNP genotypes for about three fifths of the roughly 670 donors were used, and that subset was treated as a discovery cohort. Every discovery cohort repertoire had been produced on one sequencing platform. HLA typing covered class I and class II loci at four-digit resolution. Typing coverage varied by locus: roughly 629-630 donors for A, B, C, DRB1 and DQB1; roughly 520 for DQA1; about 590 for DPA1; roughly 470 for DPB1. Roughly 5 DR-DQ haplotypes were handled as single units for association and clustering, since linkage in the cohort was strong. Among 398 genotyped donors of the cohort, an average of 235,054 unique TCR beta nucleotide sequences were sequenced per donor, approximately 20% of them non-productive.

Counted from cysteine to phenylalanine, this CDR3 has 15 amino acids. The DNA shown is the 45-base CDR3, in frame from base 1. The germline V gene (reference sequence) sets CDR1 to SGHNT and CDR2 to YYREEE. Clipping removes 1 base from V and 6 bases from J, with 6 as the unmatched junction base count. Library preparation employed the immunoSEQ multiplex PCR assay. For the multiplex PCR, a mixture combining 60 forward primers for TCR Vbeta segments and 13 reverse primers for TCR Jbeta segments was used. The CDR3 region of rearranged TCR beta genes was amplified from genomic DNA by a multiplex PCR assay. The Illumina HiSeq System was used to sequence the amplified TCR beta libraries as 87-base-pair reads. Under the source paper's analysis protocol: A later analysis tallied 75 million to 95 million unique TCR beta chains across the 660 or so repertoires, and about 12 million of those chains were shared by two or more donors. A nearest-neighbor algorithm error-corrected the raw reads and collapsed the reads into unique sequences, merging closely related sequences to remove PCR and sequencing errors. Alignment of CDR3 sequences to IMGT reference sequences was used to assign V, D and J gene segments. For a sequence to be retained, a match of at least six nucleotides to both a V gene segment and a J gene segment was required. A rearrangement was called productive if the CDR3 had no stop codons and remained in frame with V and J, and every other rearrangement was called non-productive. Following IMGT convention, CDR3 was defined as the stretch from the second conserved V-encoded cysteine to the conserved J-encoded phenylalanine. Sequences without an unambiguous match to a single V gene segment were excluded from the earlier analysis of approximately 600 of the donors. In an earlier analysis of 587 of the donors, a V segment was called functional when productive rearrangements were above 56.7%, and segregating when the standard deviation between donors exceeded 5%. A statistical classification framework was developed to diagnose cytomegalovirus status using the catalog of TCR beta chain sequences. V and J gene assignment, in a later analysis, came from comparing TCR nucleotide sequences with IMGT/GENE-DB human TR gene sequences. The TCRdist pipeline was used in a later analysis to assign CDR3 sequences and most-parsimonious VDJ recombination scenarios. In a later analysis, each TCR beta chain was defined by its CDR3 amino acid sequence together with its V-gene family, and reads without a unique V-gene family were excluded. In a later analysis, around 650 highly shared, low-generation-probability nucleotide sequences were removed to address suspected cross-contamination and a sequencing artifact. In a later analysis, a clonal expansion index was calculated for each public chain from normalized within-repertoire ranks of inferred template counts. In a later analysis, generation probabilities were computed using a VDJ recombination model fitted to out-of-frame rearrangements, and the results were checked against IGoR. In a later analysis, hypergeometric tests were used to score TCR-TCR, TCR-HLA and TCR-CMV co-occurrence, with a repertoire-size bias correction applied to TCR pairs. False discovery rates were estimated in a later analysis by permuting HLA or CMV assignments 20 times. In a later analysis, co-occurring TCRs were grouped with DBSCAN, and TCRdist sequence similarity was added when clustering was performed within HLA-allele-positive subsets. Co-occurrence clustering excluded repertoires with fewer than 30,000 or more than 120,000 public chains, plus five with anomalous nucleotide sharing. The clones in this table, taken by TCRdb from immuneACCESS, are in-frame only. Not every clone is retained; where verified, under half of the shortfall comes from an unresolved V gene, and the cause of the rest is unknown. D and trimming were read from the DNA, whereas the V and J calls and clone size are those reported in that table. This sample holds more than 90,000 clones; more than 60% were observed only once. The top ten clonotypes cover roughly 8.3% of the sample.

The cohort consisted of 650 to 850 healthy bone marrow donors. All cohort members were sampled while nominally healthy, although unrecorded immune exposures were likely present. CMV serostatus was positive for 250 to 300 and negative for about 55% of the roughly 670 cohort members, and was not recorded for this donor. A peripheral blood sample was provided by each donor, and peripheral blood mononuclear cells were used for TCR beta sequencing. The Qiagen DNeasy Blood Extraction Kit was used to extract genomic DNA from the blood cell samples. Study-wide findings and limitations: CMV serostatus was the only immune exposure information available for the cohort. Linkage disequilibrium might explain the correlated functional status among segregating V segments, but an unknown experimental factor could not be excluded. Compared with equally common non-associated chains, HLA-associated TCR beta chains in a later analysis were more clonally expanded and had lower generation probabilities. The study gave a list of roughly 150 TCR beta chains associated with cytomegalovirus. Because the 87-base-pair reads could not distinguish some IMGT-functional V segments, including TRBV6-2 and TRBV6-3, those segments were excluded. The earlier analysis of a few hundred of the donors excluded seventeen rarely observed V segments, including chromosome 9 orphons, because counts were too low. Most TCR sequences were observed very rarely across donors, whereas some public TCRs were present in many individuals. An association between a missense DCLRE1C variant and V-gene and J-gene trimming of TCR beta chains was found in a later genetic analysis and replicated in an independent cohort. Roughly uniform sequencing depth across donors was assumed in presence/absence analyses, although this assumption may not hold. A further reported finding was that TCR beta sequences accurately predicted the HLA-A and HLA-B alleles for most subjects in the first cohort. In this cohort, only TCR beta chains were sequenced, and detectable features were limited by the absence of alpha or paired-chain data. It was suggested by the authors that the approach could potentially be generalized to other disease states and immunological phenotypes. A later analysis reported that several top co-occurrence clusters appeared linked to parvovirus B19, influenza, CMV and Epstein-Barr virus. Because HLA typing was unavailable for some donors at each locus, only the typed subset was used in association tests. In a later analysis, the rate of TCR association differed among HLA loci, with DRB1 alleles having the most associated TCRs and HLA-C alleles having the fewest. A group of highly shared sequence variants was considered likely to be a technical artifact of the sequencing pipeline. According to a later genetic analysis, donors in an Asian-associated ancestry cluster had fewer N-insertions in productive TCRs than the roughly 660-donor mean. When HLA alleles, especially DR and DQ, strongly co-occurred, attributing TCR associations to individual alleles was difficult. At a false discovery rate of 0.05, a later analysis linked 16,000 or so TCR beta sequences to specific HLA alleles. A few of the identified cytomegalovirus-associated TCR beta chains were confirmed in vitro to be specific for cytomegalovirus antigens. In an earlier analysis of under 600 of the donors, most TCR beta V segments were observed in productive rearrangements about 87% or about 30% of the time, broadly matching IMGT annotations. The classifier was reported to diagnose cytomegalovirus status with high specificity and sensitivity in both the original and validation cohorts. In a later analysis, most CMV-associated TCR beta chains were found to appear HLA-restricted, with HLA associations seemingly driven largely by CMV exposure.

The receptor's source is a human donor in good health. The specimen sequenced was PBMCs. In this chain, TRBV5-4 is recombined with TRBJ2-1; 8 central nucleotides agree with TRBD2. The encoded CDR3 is CASSLRGGPLNEQFF. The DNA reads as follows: TGTGCCAGCAGCTTGCGCGGGGGGCCCCTCAATGAGCAGTTCTTC.